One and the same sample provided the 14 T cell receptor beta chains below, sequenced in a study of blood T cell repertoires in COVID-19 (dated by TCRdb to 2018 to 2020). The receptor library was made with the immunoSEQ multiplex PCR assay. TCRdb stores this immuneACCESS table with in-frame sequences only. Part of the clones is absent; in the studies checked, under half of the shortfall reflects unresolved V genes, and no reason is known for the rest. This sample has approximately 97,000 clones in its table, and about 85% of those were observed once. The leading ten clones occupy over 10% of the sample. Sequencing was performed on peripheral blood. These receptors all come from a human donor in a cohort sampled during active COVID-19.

The CDR3 coding sequence is TGTGCCACCAGCCTTGGGGGGGGAAGAACCGGGGAGCTGTTTTTT. This codes for CATSLGGGRTGELFF. V and J are TRBV24-1 and TRBJ2-2; 7 bases agree with TRBD2. CDR3 length: 15 residues. The trim removed 7 bases at V and 5 bases at J, leaving 9 bases unmatched. From germline, CDR1 is KGHDR and CDR2 SFDVKD.

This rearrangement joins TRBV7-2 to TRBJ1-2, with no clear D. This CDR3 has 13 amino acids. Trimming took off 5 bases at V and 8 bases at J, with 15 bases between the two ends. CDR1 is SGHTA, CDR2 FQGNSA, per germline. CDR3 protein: CASSGGPSGGYTF. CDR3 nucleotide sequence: TGTGCCAGCAGCGGAGGGCCGAGCGGAGGCTACACCTTC. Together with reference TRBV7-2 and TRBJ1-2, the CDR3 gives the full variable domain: GAGVSQSPSNKVTEKGKDVELRCDPISGHTALYWYRQSLGQGLEFLIYFQGNSAPDKSGLPSDRFSAERTGGSVSTLTIQRTQQEDSAVYLCASSGGPSGGYTFGSGTRLTVV.

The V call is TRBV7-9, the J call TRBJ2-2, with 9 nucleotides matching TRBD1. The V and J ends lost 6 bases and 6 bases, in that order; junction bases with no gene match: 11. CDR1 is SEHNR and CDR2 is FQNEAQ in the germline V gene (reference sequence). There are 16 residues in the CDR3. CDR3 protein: CASSSSGQGKPGELFF. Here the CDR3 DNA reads TGTGCCAGCAGTTCATCGGGACAGGGCAAGCCCGGGGAGCTGTTTTTT.

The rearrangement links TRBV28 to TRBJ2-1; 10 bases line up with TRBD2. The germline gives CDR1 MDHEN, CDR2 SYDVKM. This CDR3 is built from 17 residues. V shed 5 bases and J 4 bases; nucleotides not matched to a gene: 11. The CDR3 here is CASSGGVLAGLYNEQFF. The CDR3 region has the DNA TGTGCCAGCAGTGGGGGGGTACTAGCGGGACTTTACAATGAGCAGTTCTTC.

The CDR3 loop reads CAIGQLNQPQHF. CDR3 nucleotide sequence: TGTGCCATCGGACAGCTCAATCAGCCCCAGCATTTT. The chain uses TRBV10-3 and TRBJ1-5; possible D gene TRBD1, 6 bases. Germline lookup yields CDR1 ENHRY and CDR2 SYGVKD. The V and J ends lost 8 bases and 3 bases respectively, with 8 bases between them. The CDR3 length is 12 residues.

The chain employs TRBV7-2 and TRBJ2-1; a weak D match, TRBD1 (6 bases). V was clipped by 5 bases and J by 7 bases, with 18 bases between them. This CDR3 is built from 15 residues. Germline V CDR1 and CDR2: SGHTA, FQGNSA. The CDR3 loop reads CASSPSMQGLNEQFF. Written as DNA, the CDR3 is TGTGCCAGCAGCCCCTCCATGCAGGGGCTTAATGAGCAGTTCTTC.

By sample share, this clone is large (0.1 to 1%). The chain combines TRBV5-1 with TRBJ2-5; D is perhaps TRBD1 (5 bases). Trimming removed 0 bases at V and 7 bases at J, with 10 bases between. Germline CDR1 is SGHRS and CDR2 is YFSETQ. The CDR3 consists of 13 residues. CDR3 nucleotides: TGCGCCAGCAGCTTGGAGGGGCAGGGGACCCAGTACTTC. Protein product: CASSLEGQGTQYF.

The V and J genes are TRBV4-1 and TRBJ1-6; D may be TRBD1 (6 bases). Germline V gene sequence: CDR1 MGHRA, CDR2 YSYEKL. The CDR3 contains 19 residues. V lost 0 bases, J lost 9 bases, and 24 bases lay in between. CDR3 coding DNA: TGCGCCAGCAGCCAAGAAAGTGAAGGGGGTAATTACTTAAGTTCACCCCTCCACTTT. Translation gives CASSQESEGGNYLSSPLHF.

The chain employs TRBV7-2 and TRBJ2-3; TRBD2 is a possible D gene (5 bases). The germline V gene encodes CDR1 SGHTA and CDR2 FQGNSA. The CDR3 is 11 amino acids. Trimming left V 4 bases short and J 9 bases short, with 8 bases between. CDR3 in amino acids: CASSSPGTQYF. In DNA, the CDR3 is TGTGCCAGCAGCTCCCCGGGGACGCAGTATTTT. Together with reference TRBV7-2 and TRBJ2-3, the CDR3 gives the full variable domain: GAGVSQSPSNKVTEKGKDVELRCDPISGHTALYWYRQSLGQGLEFLIYFQGNSAPDKSGLPSDRFSAERTGGSVSTLTIQRTQQEDSAVYLCASSSPGTQYFGPGTRLTVL.

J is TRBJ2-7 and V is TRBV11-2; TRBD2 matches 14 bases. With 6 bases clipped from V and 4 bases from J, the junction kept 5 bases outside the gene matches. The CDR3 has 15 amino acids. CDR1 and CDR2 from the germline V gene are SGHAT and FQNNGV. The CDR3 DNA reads TGTGCCAGCAGGCCGACTAGCGGGAGGGTGTACGAGCAGTACTTC. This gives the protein CASRPTSGRVYEQYF.

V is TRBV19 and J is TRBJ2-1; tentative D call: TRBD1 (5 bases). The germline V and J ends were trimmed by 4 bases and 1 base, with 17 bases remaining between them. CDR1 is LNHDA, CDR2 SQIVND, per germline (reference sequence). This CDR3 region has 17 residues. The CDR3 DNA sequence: TGTGCCAGTAGTACGGACCTCCTAGGGGCTTCCTACAATGAGCAGTTCTTC. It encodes CASSTDLLGASYNEQFF.

The chain's CDR3 is CASSSNSGLAGGEQFF. The CDR3 DNA reads TGTGCCAGCAGCTCAAACTCCGGACTAGCGGGAGGCGAGCAGTTCTTC. The J gene is TRBJ2-1, the V gene TRBV11-2, with 14 bases lining up with TRBD2. The CDR3 extends over 16 amino acids. CDR1 is SGHAT and CDR2 is FQNNGV in the germline V gene. V lost 4 bases to trimming and J lost 10 bases; unmatched junction nucleotides: 9.

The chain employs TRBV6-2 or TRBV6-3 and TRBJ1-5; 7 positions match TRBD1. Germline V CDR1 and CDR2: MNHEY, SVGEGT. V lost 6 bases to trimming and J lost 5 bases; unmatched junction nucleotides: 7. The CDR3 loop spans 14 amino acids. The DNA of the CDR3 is TGTGCCAGCAGGCCTACAGGGGATTATCAGCCCCAGCATTTT. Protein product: CASRPTGDYQPQHF.

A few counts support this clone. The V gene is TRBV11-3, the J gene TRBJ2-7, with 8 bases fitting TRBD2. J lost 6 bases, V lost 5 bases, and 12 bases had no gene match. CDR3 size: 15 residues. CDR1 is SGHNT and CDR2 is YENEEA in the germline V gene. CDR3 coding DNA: TGTGCCAGCAGCCCCTTTGGTAGCGGGACTTCCGAGCAGTACTTC. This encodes CASSPFGSGTSEQYF.